These T cell receptor beta chains were read from a single sample in a study of Ad26.COV2.S vaccination and SARS-CoV-2 variants. The assay was immunoSEQ multiplex PCR, and TCRdb's table has in-frame clones only and misses some. The sample has roughly 700,000 clones, roughly 90% seen once. This sample comprised peripheral blood, obtained in a trial of Ad26.COV2.S vaccine versus placebo. Receptor source: a person aged 18-65 years who received the Ad26.COV2.S COVID-19 vaccine or a placebo. Both conserved end residues are part of each CDR3. The order of the fields is clone size, V gene, J gene, D gene, CDR3 DNA, CDR3 protein. The D gene is left open where the match is weak. Clone size appears in some rows only: once, few, many, or a class for an expanded clone.

clone_size: once
v_call: TRBV3-1/TRBV3-2
j_call: TRBJ2-4
d_call: -
cdr3_nt: TGTGCCAGCAGCCAAACTCCAGGGCCCCTAGCCAAAAACATTCAGTACTTC
cdr3_aa: CASSQTPGPLAKNIQYF

clone_size: -
v_call: TRBV5-1
j_call: TRBJ1-4
d_call: -
cdr3_nt: TGCGCCAGCAGCACCCAGGGGCCAACTAATGAAAAACTGTTTTTT
cdr3_aa: CASSTQGPTNEKLFF

clone_size: -
v_call: TRBV3-1/TRBV3-2
j_call: TRBJ2-3
d_call: -
cdr3_nt: TGTGCCAGCATTGTCGTTACTAGCACAGATACGCAGTATTTT
cdr3_aa: CASIVVTSTDTQYF

clone_size: -
v_call: TRBV6-6
j_call: TRBJ1-2
d_call: -
cdr3_nt: TGTGCCAGCAGTTACTCGACGGCAGCCGCTAACTATGGCTACACCTTC
cdr3_aa: CASSYSTAAANYGYTF

clone_size: few
v_call: TRBV12-3/TRBV12-4
j_call: TRBJ1-2
d_call: -
cdr3_nt: TGTGCCAGCAGGGAATCAGCTAACTATGGCTACACCTTC
cdr3_aa: CASRESANYGYTF

clone_size: -
v_call: TRBV7-3
j_call: TRBJ2-2
d_call: TRBD2
cdr3_nt: TGTGCCAGCAGCTCCACTAGCGGGGGGGCTGGCGGGGAGCTGTTTTTT
cdr3_aa: CASSSTSGGAGGELFF

clone_size: -
v_call: TRBV6-5
j_call: TRBJ1-2
d_call: TRBD1
cdr3_nt: TGTGCCAGCAGTCCAAACAGGGGCCGCTATGGCTACACCTTC
cdr3_aa: CASSPNRGRYGYTF

clone_size: -
v_call: TRBV3-1/TRBV3-2
j_call: TRBJ2-7
d_call: -
cdr3_nt: TGTGCCAGCAGTATCGGACACCGTCCCTACGAGCAGTACTTC
cdr3_aa: CASSIGHRPYEQYF

clone_size: -
v_call: TRBV6-2/TRBV6-3
j_call: TRBJ1-5
d_call: -
cdr3_nt: TGTGCCAGCAGTTACTCGGGGGATTTTTATAGCAATCAGCCCCAGCATTTT
cdr3_aa: CASSYSGDFYSNQPQHF

clone_size: once
v_call: TRBV18
j_call: TRBJ2-3
d_call: TRBD2
cdr3_nt: TGTGCCAGCTCACCCGGGACTAGCGGGGGTTCACGCACAGATACGCAGTATTTT
cdr3_aa: CASSPGTSGGSRTDTQYF

clone_size: once
v_call: TRBV13
j_call: TRBJ2-3
d_call: TRBD1
cdr3_nt: TGTGCCAGCAGCTCAACCTGGACAGGGTTGGCAGATACGCAGTATTTT
cdr3_aa: CASSSTWTGLADTQYF

clone_size: -
v_call: TRBV9
j_call: TRBJ2-7
d_call: -
cdr3_nt: TGTGCCAGCAGCGTAGGCGGAATTTTCTCCTACGAGCAGTACTTC
cdr3_aa: CASSVGGIFSYEQYF

clone_size: once
v_call: TRBV7-3
j_call: TRBJ2-1
d_call: -
cdr3_nt: TGTGCCAGCAGCCTTGCGGCCGCACCCTACAATGAGCAGTTCTTC
cdr3_aa: CASSLAAAPYNEQFF

clone_size: -
v_call: TRBV2
j_call: TRBJ2-3
d_call: TRBD2
cdr3_nt: TGTGCCAGCAAGGGAGGGGCTAGTGGGCTCACAGATACGCAGTATTTT
cdr3_aa: CASKGGASGLTDTQYF

clone_size: once
v_call: TRBV7-2
j_call: TRBJ1-5
d_call: TRBD1
cdr3_nt: TGTGCCAGCAGCTCATACGGGACAGGGGGAGGTCAGCCCCAGCATTTT
cdr3_aa: CASSSYGTGGGQPQHF

clone_size: -
v_call: TRBV12-3/TRBV12-4
j_call: TRBJ2-7
d_call: -
cdr3_nt: TGTGCCAGCAGTTTAGACAGCTACGAGCAGTACTTC
cdr3_aa: CASSLDSYEQYF

clone_size: -
v_call: TRBV5-6
j_call: TRBJ1-6
d_call: TRBD1
cdr3_nt: TGTGCCAGCAGCTTGGTGACAGGGGGTAGAGCACCCCTCCACTTT
cdr3_aa: CASSLVTGGRAPLHF

clone_size: -
v_call: TRBV6-5
j_call: TRBJ1-1
d_call: -
cdr3_nt: TGTGCCAGCAGTCCCATGGCCGGGTTTGGCACTGAAGCTTTCTTT
cdr3_aa: CASSPMAGFGTEAFF

clone_size: -
v_call: TRBV27
j_call: TRBJ1-4
d_call: TRBD1
cdr3_nt: TGTGCCAGCAGTCCAAGACAGGGGGCTAATGAAAAACTGTTTTTT
cdr3_aa: CASSPRQGANEKLFF

clone_size: few
v_call: TRBV2
j_call: TRBJ1-2
d_call: -
cdr3_nt: TGTGCCAGCAGTGAAGAGCTGGGTGGCTACACCTTC
cdr3_aa: CASSEELGGYTF

clone_size: -
v_call: TRBV6-5
j_call: TRBJ1-5
d_call: -
cdr3_nt: TGTGCCAGCAGTTACTCAGGGGCTCAGCCCCAGCATTTT
cdr3_aa: CASSYSGAQPQHF

clone_size: -
v_call: TRBV3-1/TRBV3-2
j_call: TRBJ2-1
d_call: -
cdr3_nt: TGTGCCAGCAGCCAAGAGCCGGGAAGGGGCTACAATGAGCAGTTCTTC
cdr3_aa: CASSQEPGRGYNEQFF

clone_size: once
v_call: TRBV19
j_call: TRBJ1-2
d_call: -
cdr3_nt: TGTGCCAGTAGTCTTAGACCCTATGGCTACACCTTC
cdr3_aa: CASSLRPYGYTF

clone_size: -
v_call: TRBV30
j_call: TRBJ2-7
d_call: -
cdr3_nt: TGTGCCTGGGGGACGGCCTACGAGCAGTACTTC
cdr3_aa: CAWGTAYEQYF

clone_size: -
v_call: TRBV2
j_call: TRBJ1-1
d_call: TRBD1
cdr3_nt: TGTGCCAGCAGTGGAAGACAGGGGAGGGGGAAGATCGAAGCTTTCTTT
cdr3_aa: CASSGRQGRGKIEAFF

clone_size: once
v_call: TRBV5-6
j_call: TRBJ1-4
d_call: -
cdr3_nt: TGTGCCAGCAGAGCCCTTGACAGCCTGAATGAAAAACTGTTTTTT
cdr3_aa: CASRALDSLNEKLFF

clone_size: -
v_call: TRBV11-3
j_call: TRBJ1-1
d_call: -
cdr3_nt: TGTGCCAGCAGCTTGGAGGGGTGGACTGAAGCTTTCTTT
cdr3_aa: CASSLEGWTEAFF

clone_size: -
v_call: TRBV25-1
j_call: TRBJ2-7
d_call: TRBD2
cdr3_nt: TGTGCCAGCAGGGCTAGCGGGGAACCTTACGAGCAGTACTTC
cdr3_aa: CASRASGEPYEQYF

clone_size: -
v_call: TRBV25-1
j_call: TRBJ1-2
d_call: -
cdr3_nt: TGTGCCAGCAGTAGCTGGCAGGGACCAGCCTACACCTTC
cdr3_aa: CASSSWQGPAYTF

clone_size: -
v_call: TRBV30
j_call: TRBJ1-1
d_call: -
cdr3_nt: TGTGCCTGGAGTGTACAGGCCAACACTGAAGCTTTCTTT
cdr3_aa: CAWSVQANTEAFF

clone_size: -
v_call: TRBV18
j_call: TRBJ1-2
d_call: -
cdr3_nt: TGTGCCAGCTCCCAGACGCGGGACACCTTATATGGCTACACCTTC
cdr3_aa: CASSQTRDTLYGYTF

clone_size: -
v_call: TRBV9
j_call: TRBJ2-1
d_call: -
cdr3_nt: TGTGCCAGCAGCGTAGCGGCAGGTGAGCAGTTCTTC
cdr3_aa: CASSVAAGEQFF

clone_size: -
v_call: TRBV6-6
j_call: TRBJ2-5
d_call: -
cdr3_nt: TGTGCCAGCAGTTACAGGGAACAAGAGGCCCAGTACTTC
cdr3_aa: CASSYREQEAQYF

clone_size: -
v_call: TRBV7-6
j_call: TRBJ1-5
d_call: -
cdr3_nt: TGTGCCAGCAGCCTAATCAGGGGTGCGGTAGATCAGCCCCAGCATTTT
cdr3_aa: CASSLIRGAVDQPQHF

clone_size: once
v_call: TRBV5-4
j_call: TRBJ1-2
d_call: -
cdr3_nt: TGTGCCAGCAGCTTTCCTCCGGCAGCGGGGGGCTACACCTTC
cdr3_aa: CASSFPPAAGGYTF

clone_size: -
v_call: TRBV5-4
j_call: TRBJ1-4
d_call: -
cdr3_nt: TGTGCCAGCAGCTTGGAGGGCGGGGGAGAGGTTGAAAAACTGTTTTTT
cdr3_aa: CASSLEGGGEVEKLFF

clone_size: -
v_call: TRBV4-1
j_call: TRBJ1-3
d_call: TRBD1
cdr3_nt: TGCGCCAGCAGCCCAACCTACAGGGGGCCCAGAAACACCATATATTTT
cdr3_aa: CASSPTYRGPRNTIYF

clone_size: -
v_call: TRBV30
j_call: TRBJ1-5
d_call: -
cdr3_nt: TGTGCCTGGAGTGTTGGTCAGCCCCAGCATTTT
cdr3_aa: CAWSVGQPQHF

clone_size: -
v_call: TRBV3-1/TRBV3-2
j_call: TRBJ2-3
d_call: -
cdr3_nt: TGTGCCAGCAGCCAAGCGGCGCGCAACCAGTATTTT
cdr3_aa: CASSQAARNQYF

clone_size: few
v_call: TRBV25-1
j_call: TRBJ2-5
d_call: -
cdr3_nt: TGTGCCAGCAGTCCGGACGGGAAAGAGACCCAGTACTTC
cdr3_aa: CASSPDGKETQYF

clone_size: -
v_call: TRBV6-5
j_call: TRBJ2-1
d_call: -
cdr3_nt: TGTGCCAGCAGCCAGCCAGGGGATGAGCAGTTCTTC
cdr3_aa: CASSQPGDEQFF

clone_size: -
v_call: TRBV5-1
j_call: TRBJ2-7
d_call: -
cdr3_nt: TGCGCCAGCAGCTTGACCTTTAGCGAGCAGTACTTC
cdr3_aa: CASSLTFSEQYF

clone_size: -
v_call: TRBV5-1
j_call: TRBJ2-7
d_call: -
cdr3_nt: TGCGCCAGCAGCTTGGCGAGTCAGGGGCACTGGGACGAGCAGTACTTC
cdr3_aa: CASSLASQGHWDEQYF

clone_size: -
v_call: TRBV9
j_call: TRBJ2-3
d_call: TRBD2
cdr3_nt: TGTGCCAGCAGCGCACCGGGACTAGCCACAGATACGCAGTATTTT
cdr3_aa: CASSAPGLATDTQYF

clone_size: -
v_call: TRBV4-2
j_call: TRBJ1-5
d_call: -
cdr3_nt: TGTGCCAGCAGCCAAGTGCACAGCAATCAGCCCCAGCATTTT
cdr3_aa: CASSQVHSNQPQHF

clone_size: few
v_call: TRBV6-5
j_call: TRBJ1-1
d_call: -
cdr3_nt: TGTGCCAGCATTACTTCGACAGGCTCTGGTGAAGCTTTCTTT
cdr3_aa: CASITSTGSGEAFF

clone_size: -
v_call: TRBV9
j_call: TRBJ2-1
d_call: -
cdr3_nt: TGTGCCAGCAGCGTAGCGGGGGGCCCTGATGAGCAGTTCTTC
cdr3_aa: CASSVAGGPDEQFF

clone_size: -
v_call: TRBV19
j_call: TRBJ2-7
d_call: TRBD2
cdr3_nt: TGTGCCAGTAGATTCGCGACTAGCGGAACCTACGAGCAGTACTTC
cdr3_aa: CASRFATSGTYEQYF

clone_size: few
v_call: TRBV10-3
j_call: TRBJ1-2
d_call: -
cdr3_nt: TGTGCCATCAGGGGGCACTATGGCTACACCTTC
cdr3_aa: CAIRGHYGYTF

clone_size: -
v_call: TRBV18
j_call: TRBJ2-7
d_call: -
cdr3_nt: TGTGCCAGCTCACCATACAGTAGCGAGCAGTACTTC
cdr3_aa: CASSPYSSEQYF

clone_size: -
v_call: TRBV15
j_call: TRBJ1-2
d_call: TRBD1
cdr3_nt: TGTGCCACCAGCGAGGACAGGGTGGGTGGCTACACCTTC
cdr3_aa: CATSEDRVGGYTF

clone_size: -
v_call: TRBV14
j_call: TRBJ1-1
d_call: -
cdr3_nt: TGTGCCAGCAGCCCCTTAGGGGGGAACACTGAAGCTTTCTTT
cdr3_aa: CASSPLGGNTEAFF

clone_size: -
v_call: TRBV15
j_call: TRBJ1-5
d_call: TRBD1
cdr3_nt: TGTGCCACCAGCAGAGGAGGGACAGGGAATCAGCCCCAGCATTTT
cdr3_aa: CATSRGGTGNQPQHF

clone_size: once
v_call: TRBV7-2
j_call: TRBJ2-5
d_call: TRBD2
cdr3_nt: TGTGCCAGCAGCTTACCCGGACTAGGACCGAAGACCCAGTACTTC
cdr3_aa: CASSLPGLGPKTQYF

clone_size: -
v_call: TRBV10-3
j_call: TRBJ2-1
d_call: TRBD2
cdr3_nt: TGTGCCATCGGACTGAAAAACGCCCTCGTGCTAGCGGGTTACAATGAGCAGTTCTTC
cdr3_aa: CAIGLKNALVLAGYNEQFF

clone_size: -
v_call: TRBV19
j_call: TRBJ1-2
d_call: -
cdr3_nt: TGTGCCAGTAGTATGAGAATAGACAACTATGGCTACACCTTC
cdr3_aa: CASSMRIDNYGYTF

clone_size: -
v_call: TRBV10-1
j_call: TRBJ2-7
d_call: -
cdr3_nt: TGCGCCAGCAGTAGCAGCGCCTACGAGCAGTACTTC
cdr3_aa: CASSSSAYEQYF

clone_size: -
v_call: TRBV7-8
j_call: TRBJ2-6
d_call: TRBD1
cdr3_nt: TGTGCCAGCAGCCCACTTCGACAGGGGCCGGGCTCTGGGGCCAACGTCCTGACTTTC
cdr3_aa: CASSPLRQGPGSGANVLTF